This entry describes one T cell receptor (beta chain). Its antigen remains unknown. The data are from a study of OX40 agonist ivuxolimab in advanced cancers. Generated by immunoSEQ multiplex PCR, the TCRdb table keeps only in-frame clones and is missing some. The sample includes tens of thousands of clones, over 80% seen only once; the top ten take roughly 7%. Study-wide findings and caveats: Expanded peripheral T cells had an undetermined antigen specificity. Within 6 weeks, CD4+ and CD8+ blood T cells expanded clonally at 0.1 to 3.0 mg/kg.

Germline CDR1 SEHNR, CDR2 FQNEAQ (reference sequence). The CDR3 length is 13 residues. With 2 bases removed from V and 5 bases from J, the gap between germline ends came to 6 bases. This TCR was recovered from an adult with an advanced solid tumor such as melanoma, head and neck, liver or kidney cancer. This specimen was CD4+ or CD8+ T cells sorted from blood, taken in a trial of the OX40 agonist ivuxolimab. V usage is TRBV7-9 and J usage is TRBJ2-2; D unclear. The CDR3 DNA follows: TGTGCCAGCAGCTTATTAGGGACCGGGGAGCTGTTTTTT. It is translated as CASSLLGTGELFF.